Listed below are T cell receptor beta chains from one sample, sequenced in a study of cytomegalovirus exposure and HLA in healthy donors. TCRdb keeps only in-frame clones here, not all; method: immunoSEQ multiplex PCR. Found here are around 170,000 clones, 65% to 80% of them singletons; the top ten hold roughly 2.5%. The sample was PBMCs. All receptors derive from a woman aged 25 to 39 in good health and CMV-seropositive. Both conserved end residues are part of each CDR3. A D gene is named only where the DNA matches it firmly. Some rows mark clone size as missing; the rest say once, few, many or name a class of expanded clone.

NA,NA,16,TRBV9,TRBJ2-1,CASSVLTGSSYNEQFF,TGTGCCAGCAGCGTCCTGACTGGGAGCTCCTACAATGAGCAGTTCTTC
TRBD2,NA,14,TRBV2,TRBJ2-5,CASSSGVWGETQYF,TGTGCCAGCTCTAGCGGGGTGTGGGGGGAGACCCAGTACTTC
TRBD1,NA,13,TRBV29-1,TRBJ2-2,CSGSTGDYGELFF,TGCAGCGGATCCACAGGGGATTACGGGGAGCTGTTTTTT
TRBD2,NA,14,TRBV10-3,TRBJ2-7,CAISLGLEVGEQYF,TGTGCCATCAGTCTGGGACTAGAGGTGGGCGAGCAGTACTTC
NA,NA,21,TRBV4-2,TRBJ1-6,CTSSQGGGTGTQSSYNSPLHF,TGTACCAGCAGCCAAGGGGGAGGTACCGGGACCCAAAGCTCCTATAATTCACCCCTCCACTTT
NA,NA,14,TRBV4-1,TRBJ2-7,CASSQVGTGSPQYF,TGCGCCAGCAGCCAAGTAGGAACAGGGAGTCCCCAGTACTTC
NA,NA,13,TRBV7-9,TRBJ2-3,CASSPKTAIGWDF,TGTGCCAGCAGCCCCAAGACAGCGATTGGCTGGGATTTT
NA,NA,16,TRBV4-2,TRBJ2-3,CASNKVRGTSTDTQYF,TGTGCCAGCAACAAAGTCCGGGGTACTAGCACAGATACGCAGTATTTT
NA,NA,11,TRBV20-1,TRBJ1-2,CSGLTNYGYTF,TGCAGTGGACTGACTAACTATGGCTACACCTTC
TRBD2,NA,16,TRBV6-5,TRBJ2-1,CASSSDRLAGYNEQFF,TGTGCCAGCAGTTCTGACAGACTAGCGGGCTACAATGAGCAGTTCTTC
TRBD2,NA,16,TRBV19,TRBJ2-3,CATRLAGGPGFDTQYF,TGTGCCACCCGACTAGCGGGGGGGCCGGGGTTCGATACGCAGTATTTT
NA,NA,15,TRBV6-5,TRBJ2-3,CASRGFPRGTDTQYF,TGTGCCAGCAGGGGGTTCCCGAGGGGCACAGATACGCAGTATTTT
TRBD1,NA,15,TRBV27,TRBJ2-3,CASSPLRDRADTQYF,TGTGCCAGCAGTCCACTCCGGGACAGGGCAGATACGCAGTATTTT
TRBD1,NA,19,TRBV7-9,TRBJ1-5,CASSLSTFSGTGNDQPQHF,TGTGCCAGCAGCTTAAGTACATTCTCCGGGACAGGGAATGATCAGCCCCAGCATTTT
NA,NA,15,TRBV4-3,TRBJ2-7,CASSQESQGSYEQYF,TGCGCCAGCAGCCAAGAGAGCCAGGGCTCCTACGAGCAATACTTC
NA,once,14,TRBV2,TRBJ1-1,CASSEAVQAAGAFF,TGTGCCAGCAGTGAAGCGGTGCAGGCCGCGGGAGCTTTTTTT
TRBD1,NA,13,TRBV6-5,TRBJ1-2,CASRPGQEFGYTF,TGTGCCAGCAGACCTGGACAGGAGTTTGGCTACACCTTC
TRBD2,NA,18,TRBV5-1,TRBJ2-7,CASSFSTSGGAPSYEQYF,TGCGCCAGCAGCTTCTCGACTAGCGGGGGGGCACCCTCCTACGAGCAGTACTTC
TRBD2,NA,16,TRBV4-3,TRBJ2-7,CASSQEWRGATYEQYF,TGCGCCAGCAGCCAAGAGTGGCGGGGGGCCACCTACGAGCAGTACTTC
NA,NA,13,TRBV28,TRBJ2-7,CASRPSAGSEQYF,TGTGCCAGCAGGCCTTCCGCGGGGTCCGAGCAGTACTTC
NA,NA,14,TRBV27,TRBJ2-1,CASSYMSSYNEQFF,TGTGCCAGCAGTTATATGAGCTCCTACAATGAGCAGTTCTTC
TRBD1,NA,16,TRBV19,TRBJ1-5,CASSIWGQGRGQPQHF,TGTGCCAGTAGTATATGGGGACAGGGAAGGGGGCAGCCCCAGCATTTT
NA,NA,15,TRBV5-1,TRBJ2-1,CASSVGRGSYNEQFF,TGCGCCAGCAGCGTGGGCCGGGGCTCCTACAATGAGCAGTTCTTC
NA,once,14,TRBV9,TRBJ2-7,CASSVGHHSYEQYF,TGTGCCAGCAGCGTAGGACACCACTCCTACGAGCAGTACTTC
NA,once,16,TRBV9,TRBJ2-1,CASSVGTSVGDNEQFF,TGTGCCAGCAGCGTAGGGACTTCGGTGGGAGACAATGAGCAGTTCTTC
TRBD2,few,16,TRBV15,TRBJ2-5,CATSRGDGGGVETQYF,TGTGCCACCAGCAGAGGGGATGGTGGGGGGGTAGAGACCCAGTACTTC
NA,NA,12,TRBV5-6,TRBJ2-5,CASSRGTAGQYF,TGTGCCAGCAGCCGGGGGACAGCCGGGCAGTACTTC